This T cell receptor beta chain came from a study of cytomegalovirus exposure and HLA in healthy donors. Whole-study findings and limits: One variant, a missense change in DCLRE1C, was linked in a later analysis to TCR beta V- and J-gene trimming. In a later analysis, specific HLA alleles were associated with 16,000 or so TCR beta sequences at a 0.05 false discovery rate.

The primer mix had 60 Vbeta and 13 Jbeta primers. Profiled with immunoSEQ multiplex PCR; TCRdb holds only in-frame clones, not every one. The sample includes 100,000 to 150,000 clones. The V and J ends lost 2 bases and 3 bases respectively, with 17 bases between them. CDR1 is MGHDK and CDR2 is SYGVNS in the germline V gene. The CDR3 sequence is 17 residues long. With respect to this clone: Its antigen is as yet unknown.

V usage is TRBV25-1 and J usage is TRBJ1-5, with D unresolved. The receptor's source is a woman between 35 and 50 years old in good health and CMV-seropositive. Specimen: PBMCs. CDR3 nucleotides: TGTGCCAGCAGTGAAAGAGAAACGACAATCCCCAATCAGCCCCAGCATTTT. Encoded protein: CASSERETTIPNQPQHF.